The source of this T cell receptor beta chain is a study of blood T cell repertoires in COVID-19. The protocol was immunoSEQ multiplex PCR, while the TCRdb copy is restricted to in-frame clones and leaves out a portion. This sample has some 100,000 clones; roughly 84% occur once, and the top ten carry about 7.4%. The CDR3 has 14 amino acids. CDR1 and CDR2 from the germline V gene are MDHEN and SYDVKM. Trimming cost V 10 bases and J 0 bases, with 13 bases left between them. The source of this sequence is a young man in a cohort sampled during active COVID-19. The specimen sequenced was peripheral blood. The chain is built from TRBV28 and TRBJ1-5; no definite D call. CDR3 DNA sequence: TGTGCCATCGAGGGAGGTTATAGCAATCAGCCCCAGCATTTT. Encoded protein: CAIEGGYSNQPQHF.